Included here is one TCR beta chain sequence, with context. The CDR3 extends over 13 amino acids. V was pared by 7 bases and J by 3 bases, with 15 bases between. Germline CDR1 SQVTM, CDR2 ANQGSEA. The data stem from a study of blood T cell repertoires in COVID-19. Measured with immunoSEQ multiplex PCR; TCRdb has only the in-frame clones, and not every one. The profile shows over 350,000 clones, roughly 91% of them singletons. The genes are TRBV29-1 and TRBJ1-2; weak D call: TRBD1 (5 bases). Material: peripheral blood. This sequence was found in a woman in her twenties or thirties with acute or convalescent COVID-19. CDR3 sequence reads: CSAGNGGDYGYTF. CDR3 DNA sequence: TGCAGCGCTGGAAATGGGGGGGACTATGGCTACACCTTC.